Listed below are T cell receptor beta chains from one sample, sequenced in a study of cytomegalovirus exposure and HLA in healthy donors. Profiling relied on immunoSEQ multiplex PCR, and the TCRdb table lists in-frame clones only, not all of them. This sample has about 140,000 clones, with roughly 86% found just once. Sequenced sample: PBMCs. These receptors originate from a woman aged 25 to 45 in good health and CMV-seronegative. Each CDR3 is given with its conserved first and last residue. A D gene is named only where the DNA matches it firmly. Rows give clone size only sometimes, using once, few, many, or a class for an expanded clone.

TRBV7-3	TRBJ2-3	TRBD2	.	CASSLMGGADTQYF	TGTGCCAGCAGCTTAATGGGAGGGGCCGATACGCAGTATTTT
TRBV7-9	TRBJ2-5	.	.	CASSLGTARQETQYF	TGTGCCAGCAGCTTAGGGACAGCAAGACAAGAGACCCAGTACTTC
TRBV18	TRBJ1-5	.	once	CASSPPGAVQPQHF	TGTGCCAGCTCACCACCAGGGGCAGTTCAGCCCCAGCATTTT
TRBV7-2	TRBJ2-2	.	.	CASSSLASGELFF	TGTGCCAGCAGCTCCCTAGCGTCCGGGGAGCTGTTTTTT
TRBV11-2	TRBJ2-2	TRBD2	.	CASSLVPRGGSTGELFF	TGTGCCAGCAGCTTAGTGCCCCGGGGGGGCAGCACCGGGGAGCTGTTTTTT
TRBV27	TRBJ2-1	TRBD2	.	CASTILAGGLDEQFF	TGTGCCAGCACTATACTAGCGGGGGGCCTCGATGAGCAGTTCTTC
TRBV6-1	TRBJ1-1	.	.	CASSEARSNTEAFF	TGTGCCAGCAGTGAGGCCAGATCGAACACTGAAGCTTTCTTT
TRBV19	TRBJ1-1	TRBD1	.	CASSPTGTGRTEAFF	TGTGCCAGTAGTCCCACTGGGACAGGGCGCACTGAAGCTTTCTTT
TRBV13	TRBJ1-6	TRBD1	few	CASSTRQGGRSPLHF	TGTGCCAGCAGTACTAGACAGGGGGGTCGGTCACCCCTCCACTTT
TRBV28	TRBJ1-5	.	.	CASSFQAGVQPQHF	TGTGCCAGCAGTTTCCAGGCAGGGGTTCAGCCCCAGCATTTT
TRBV28	TRBJ1-2	TRBD1	.	CASSSTQNRRDRGVYGYTF	TGTGCCAGCAGTTCAACGCAAAACCGACGGGACAGGGGGGTCTATGGCTACACCTTC
TRBV7-2	TRBJ2-4	.	.	CASSQTGGAGLAKNIQYF	TGTGCCAGCAGCCAAACGGGTGGGGCGGGGCTAGCCAAAAACATTCAGTACTTC
TRBV4-1	TRBJ1-2	TRBD1	.	CASSRGQAGGYTF	TGCGCCAGCAGTCGCGGACAGGCCGGTGGCTACACCTTC
TRBV29-1	TRBJ1-1	.	.	CSGGGRGTEAFF	TGCAGCGGCGGGGGCAGGGGAACTGAAGCTTTCTTT
TRBV5-1	TRBJ2-1	TRBD2	once	CASSLGPSGGIKYNEQFF	TGCGCCAGCAGCTTGGGTCCTAGCGGGGGGATAAAGTACAATGAGCAGTTCTTC
TRBV27	TRBJ2-3	.	.	CASSLTGTPFRTDTQYF	TGTGCCAGCAGTTTAACCGGGACACCCTTCCGCACAGATACGCAGTATTTT